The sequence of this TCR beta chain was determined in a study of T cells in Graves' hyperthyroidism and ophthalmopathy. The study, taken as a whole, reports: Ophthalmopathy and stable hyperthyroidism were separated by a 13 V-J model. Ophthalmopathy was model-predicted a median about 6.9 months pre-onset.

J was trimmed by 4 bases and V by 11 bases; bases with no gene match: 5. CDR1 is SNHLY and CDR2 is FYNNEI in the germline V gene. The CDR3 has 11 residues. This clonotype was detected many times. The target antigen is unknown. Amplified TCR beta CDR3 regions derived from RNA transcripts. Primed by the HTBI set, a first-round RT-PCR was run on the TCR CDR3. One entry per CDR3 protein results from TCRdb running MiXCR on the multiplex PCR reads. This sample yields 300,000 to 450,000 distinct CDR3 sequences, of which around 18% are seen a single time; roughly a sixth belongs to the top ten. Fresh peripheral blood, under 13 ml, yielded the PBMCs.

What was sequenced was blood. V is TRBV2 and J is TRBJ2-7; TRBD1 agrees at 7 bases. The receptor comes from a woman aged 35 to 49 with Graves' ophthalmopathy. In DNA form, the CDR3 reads TGTGCCGGGGGACAGCTGTACGAGCAGTACTTC. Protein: CAGGQLYEQYF. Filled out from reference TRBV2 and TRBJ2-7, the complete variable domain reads EPEVTQTPSHQVTQMGQEVILRCVPISNHLYFYWYRQILGQKVEFLVSFYNNEISEKSEIFDDQFSVERPDGSNFTLKIRSTKLEDSAMYFCAGGQLYEQYFGPGTRLTVT.